These 2 T cell receptor beta chains share one sample of origin, sequenced in a study of shared clonotypes between healthy human individuals. The method was immunoSEQ multiplex PCR; TCRdb's version includes in-frame clones alone and lacks a portion of them. The profile shows 1,400,000 or so clones, 97% to 99% of them singletons. Specimen: naive CD4+ T cells sorted from blood. Subset denoted: CD45RA+ positively selected. These receptor sequences come from a man aged 30 to 45 in good health.

About this clone itself: The sample has other DNA sequences that encode this CDR3 too. The chain joins TRBV5-5 to TRBJ2-5; D uncertain. The CDR3 runs to 12 residues. The germline V gene has CDR1 SGHKS and CDR2 YYEKEE (reference sequence). The V and J ends lost 2 bases and 5 bases respectively, with 7 bases between them. The CDR3 protein is CASSLTGETQYF. The CDR3 coding sequence is TGTGCCAGCAGCTTAACCGGTGAGACCCAGTACTTC.

The chain joins TRBV6-5 to TRBJ1-2, with D possibly TRBD1 on 5 matching bases. The CDR3 runs 15 residues. V was cut by 7 bases and J by 3 bases, with 18 bases left in between. Germline V gene data show CDR1 as MNHEY and CDR2 as SVGAGI. The chain's CDR3 is CASTLGASNYYGYTF. The CDR3 DNA is TGTGCCAGCACACTAGGGGCATCGAACTACTATGGCTACACCTTC.